These T cell receptor beta chains were read from a single sample in a study of cytomegalovirus exposure and HLA in healthy donors. Only in-frame clones appear in the TCRdb table, and some are missing; sequencing was by immunoSEQ multiplex PCR. The table has around 120,000 clones, 81% seen once; the top ten hold less than 0.75%. Sequenced input: PBMCs. The source of these receptors is a man between 18 and 35 years old in good health and CMV-seronegative. Each CDR3 is given with its conserved first and last residue. The order of the fields is V gene, J gene, CDR3 protein.

TRBV28	TRBJ2-1	CASSPPGLDGQFF
TRBV5-4	TRBJ1-3	CASSRLGLQGVIGNTIYF
TRBV6-1	TRBJ1-2	CASSEWVGQGGGYTF
TRBV28	TRBJ1-1	CASSPFGQGFTEAFF
TRBV25-1	TRBJ1-2	CASSESPGGYGYTF
TRBV6-6	TRBJ2-7	CASMKDRVNEQYF
TRBV5-6	TRBJ1-4	CASSPTFQGREKLFF
TRBV10-1	TRBJ2-7	CASGFDSYEQYF
TRBV7-9	TRBJ1-1	CASSFPNEKKGQSTEAFF
TRBV19	TRBJ1-4	CASSISGTGNEKLFF
TRBV6-6	TRBJ2-7	CASSYAPGQGGEQYF
TRBV6-5	.	CASRPLRSSYEQYF
TRBV7-8	TRBJ1-6	CASSLVGDGGDSPLHF
TRBV29-1	TRBJ1-1	CSVGRQGGTEAFF
TRBV9	TRBJ1-2	CASSGPGTNYGYTF
TRBV30	.	CAWSEGTSGGYEQYF
TRBV4-1	TRBJ2-1	CASSHTFSRGRLVYEQFF
TRBV30	TRBJ1-5	CAWGHLSSNQPQHF
TRBV11-2	TRBJ1-1	CASSKASANIMNTEAFF
TRBV18	TRBJ1-2	CASSSATYDGYTF
TRBV4-1	TRBJ1-1	CASSQSLQGRVPEAFF
TRBV7-2	TRBJ2-5	CASSLSLAETQYF
TRBV19	TRBJ2-2	CASRSMEGLSGELFF
TRBV27	TRBJ2-1	CASSLGRVNEQFF
TRBV10-3	TRBJ1-1	CATIPTGKNTEAFF
TRBV11-2	TRBJ2-1	CASRTLAGAIYNEQFF
TRBV11-2	TRBJ2-6	CASSLEPRSGANVLTF
TRBV29-1	TRBJ2-7	CSVEDRDSEPYEQYF
TRBV29-1	TRBJ1-4	CSVDYRDPNEKLFF
TRBV7-9	TRBJ2-5	CASSSGLAGTETQYF
TRBV30	TRBJ2-5	CAWREGLQRETQYF
TRBV7-2	TRBJ1-4	CASSLARGDGNEKLFF
TRBV27	TRBJ1-5	CASSLIRSQSQPQHF
TRBV10-1	TRBJ1-6	CASSGWRENSPLHF
TRBV7-7	TRBJ2-6	CAILLSGANVLTF
TRBV18	TRBJ1-4	CASSLQYEEKLFF
TRBV5-1	TRBJ1-6	CASSTGQTINSPLHF
TRBV15	TRBJ2-7	CATSRQGTYEQYF
TRBV13	TRBJ2-1	CASSLGRKYNEQFF
TRBV15	TRBJ2-1	CATSTRGPGGNEQFF
TRBV10-3	TRBJ1-2	CAVRIEKGYLRWYYGYTF
TRBV5-1	TRBJ1-2	CASGKPGQGPPFYGYTF
TRBV9	TRBJ1-5	CASSRGSNQPQHF
TRBV29-1	TRBJ2-1	CSVGRDLSLNEQFF
TRBV11-2	TRBJ1-4	CASSLLRGRTNEKLFF
TRBV6-5	TRBJ2-2	CASIRQGTGELFF